These T cell receptor beta chains were read from a single sample in a study of cytomegalovirus exposure and HLA in healthy donors. The assay was immunoSEQ multiplex PCR, and TCRdb's table has in-frame clones only and misses some. The sample holds 150,000 to 200,000 clones, 60% to 80% seen once. Sequencing input: PBMCs. These receptors all stem from a woman between 35 and 50 years old in good health and CMV-seropositive. Each CDR3 is given with its conserved first and last residue. D genes are given only for firm matches. Clone size appears in some rows only: once, few, many, or a class for an expanded clone.

J gene | CDR3 length | clone size | V gene | D gene | CDR3 DNA | CDR3 protein
TRBJ2-7 | 15 | few | TRBV19 | . | TGTGCCAGTAGTATAGCCGGGACTCTTTCCTACGAGCAGTACTTC | CASSIAGTLSYEQYF
TRBJ1-6 | 14 | . | TRBV18 | . | TGTGCCAGCTCACCCGGGGTTAAAAATTCACCCCTCCACTTT | CASSPGVKNSPLHF
TRBJ2-7 | 14 | few | TRBV30 | TRBD1 | TGTGCCTGGAGTTCGACAGGGCTCTCCTACGAGCAGTACTTC | CAWSSTGLSYEQYF
TRBJ1-2 | 16 | . | TRBV19 | TRBD1 | TGTGCCAGTACCCCGGAAGGACAGGGGTTCAACTATGGCTACACCTTC | CASTPEGQGFNYGYTF
TRBJ1-3 | 16 | . | TRBV28 | TRBD1 | TGTGCCAGCAGTATCCAATGGACAGGGTCTGGAAACACCATATATTTT | CASSIQWTGSGNTIYF
TRBJ1-3 | 12 | . | TRBV28 | . | TGTGCCAGCAGTTTGGAGCCTTACACCATATATTTT | CASSLEPYTIYF
TRBJ2-2 | 16 | . | TRBV5-1 | TRBD2 | TGCGCCAGCAGCTTGGCCGCTAGCGGGAACACCGGGGAGCTGTTTTTT | CASSLAASGNTGELFF
TRBJ1-1 | 14 | few | TRBV5-1 | TRBD1 | TGCGCCAGCAGCTTCCACCGGGACAGGGCAGAAGCTTTCTTT | CASSFHRDRAEAFF
TRBJ2-1 | 16 | few | TRBV5-1 | TRBD2 | TGCGCCAGCAGCTCGACTAGCGGGGGCCTGTGGAATGAGCAGTTCTTC | CASSSTSGGLWNEQFF
TRBJ1-1 | 13 | few | TRBV6-5 | . | TGTGCCAGCAGTCTCAGCGGGAACACTGAAGCTTTCTTT | CASSLSGNTEAFF
TRBJ2-7 | 17 | . | TRBV5-4 | TRBD2 | TGTGCCAGCAGCCCGGGGGGGGGACTAGCGGGAGAAGGCGAGCAGTACTTC | CASSPGGGLAGEGEQYF
TRBJ2-3 | 14 | . | TRBV19 | . | TGTGCCAGTAGTATCGGCGGGCATAGAGATACGCAGTATTTT | CASSIGGHRDTQYF
TRBJ1-1 | 17 | . | TRBV28 | . | TGTGCCAGCAGTTTGAGTCAGGGAAGCCACCAGAACACTGAAGCTTTCTTT | CASSLSQGSHQNTEAFF
TRBJ2-1 | 13 | . | TRBV5-1 | TRBD2 | TGCGCCAGCAGCTTGGACGGCGGGAGGGGGCAGTTCTTC | CASSLDGGRGQFF
TRBJ2-1 | 14 | few | TRBV5-1 | . | TGCGCCAGCAGCTTGACCGACAGCTACAATGAGCAGTTCTTC | CASSLTDSYNEQFF
TRBJ1-1 | 15 | . | TRBV28 | . | TGTGCCAGCAGTCCGACAGGTCCCGAATCCACTGAAGCTTTCTTT | CASSPTGPESTEAFF